The clone carrying this T cell receptor (beta chain) was recorded a few times. Its antigen is currently unknown. Germline CDR1 and CDR2: SEHNR and FQNEAQ (reference sequence). V was pared by 11 bases and J by 3 bases, with 19 bases between. The CDR3 sequence is 14 residues long. This sample was included in a study of cytomegalovirus exposure and HLA in healthy donors. Across the study: In an early release, HLA-typed donors contributed some 88 million unique TCR sequences. Whole-study findings and limits: For most subjects, TCR beta sequences were reported to predict HLA-A and HLA-B alleles with accuracy. Researchers catalogued over 150 TCR beta chains as cytomegalovirus-associated.

The primer mix had 60 Vbeta and 13 Jbeta primers. TCRdb's copy holds only in-frame clones and misses some; the assay was immunoSEQ multiplex PCR. Of 60,000 to 90,000 clones listed, around 83% were seen once; the top ten hold under 20%. This receptor was taken from a man between 65 and 80 years old in good health and CMV-seropositive. The chain couples TRBV7-9 to TRBJ1-1; maybe TRBD1 (6 bases). Sequencing input: PBMCs. This CDR3 reads CASGRGPVDTEAFF. The CDR3 nucleotides are TGTGCCTCCGGCAGGGGTCCTGTGGACACTGAAGCTTTCTTT. Complete variable domain (other parts from reference TRBV7-9 and TRBJ1-1): DTGVSQNPRHKITKRGQNVTFRCDPISEHNRLYWYRQTLGQGPEFLTYFQNEAQLEKSRLLSDRFSAERPKGSFSTLEIQRTEQGDSAMYLCASGRGPVDTEAFFGQGTRLTVV.